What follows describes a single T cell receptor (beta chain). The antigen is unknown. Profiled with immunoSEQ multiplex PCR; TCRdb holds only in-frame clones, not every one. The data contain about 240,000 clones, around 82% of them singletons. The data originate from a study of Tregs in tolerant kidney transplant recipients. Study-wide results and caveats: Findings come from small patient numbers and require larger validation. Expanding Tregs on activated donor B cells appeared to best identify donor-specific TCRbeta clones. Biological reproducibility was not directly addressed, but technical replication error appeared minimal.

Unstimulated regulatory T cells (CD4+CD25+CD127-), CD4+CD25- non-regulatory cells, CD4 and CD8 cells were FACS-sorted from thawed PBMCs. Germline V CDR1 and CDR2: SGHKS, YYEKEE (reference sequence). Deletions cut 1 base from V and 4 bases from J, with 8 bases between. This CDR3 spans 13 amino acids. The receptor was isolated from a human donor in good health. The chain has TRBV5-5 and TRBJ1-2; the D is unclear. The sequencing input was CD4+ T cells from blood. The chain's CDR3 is CASSLQDIYGYTF. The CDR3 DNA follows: TGTGCCAGCAGCTTGCAGGATATCTATGGCTACACCTTC. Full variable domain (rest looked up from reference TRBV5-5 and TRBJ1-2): DAGVTQSPTHLIKTRGQQVTLRCSPISGHKSVSWYQQVLGQGPQFIFQYYEKEERGRGNFPDRFSARQFPNYSSELNVNALLLGDSALYLCASSLQDIYGYTFGSGTRLTVV.